This TCR beta chain was retrieved from a study of T cells in Graves' hyperthyroidism and ophthalmopathy. In the study overall: Peripheral blood samples were taken at initial diagnosis, prior to any treatment.

Study-wide findings and caveats: Most thyroid clonotypes with frequency above 0.001 were detected in blood.

As regards this clonotype: Antigen unknown.

Regions amplified from RNA transcripts were the TCR beta CDR3 regions. Primed by the HTBI set, a first-round RT-PCR was run on the TCR CDR3. MiXCR, run by TCRdb on the multiplex PCR reads, gives a single entry per CDR3 protein. The data contain approximately 740,000 distinct CDR3 sequences, 14% of them singletons. CDR3 length: 15 amino acids. Deletions cut 4 bases from V and 3 bases from J, with 17 bases between. The V gene's germline CDR1 is SGHRS and CDR2 YFSETQ. The clonotype originates from a woman between 18 and 30 years old with Graves' hyperthyroidism. This chain connects TRBV5-1 to TRBJ2-7, with a weak D call TRBD2 (5 bases). Sequenced input: blood. The CDR3 spells CASSLAPQRNYEQYF. DNA for the CDR3: TGCGCCAGCAGCCTAGCCCCCCAGCGGAACTACGAGCAGTACTTC.